This paragraph covers one TCR beta chain sequence. This sample is part of a study of TIL therapy for anti-PD-1-resistant metastatic lung cancer. Sequencing used immunoSEQ v3. Measured with immunoSEQ multiplex PCR; TCRdb has only the in-frame clones, and not every one. The sample shows approximately 92,000 clones, around 71% of them seen only once. The time point here: pre-treatment sample, taken before nivolumab and TIL therapy. Pleural nodules or supraclavicular lymph nodes made up most of the excised metastases sampled. V trimming: 4 bases; J trimming: 7 bases; junction bases outside the gene matches: 6. The germline CDR1 and CDR2 sequences are MNHEY and SVGAGI. There are 14 residues in the CDR3.

Sequenced here: tumor tissue, sampled at baseline. The V gene is TRBV6-5, the J gene TRBJ2-2; 7 positions agree with TRBD1. This TCR derives from a person aged 25-85 years with non-small cell lung cancer. CDR3 in DNA: TGTGCCAGCAGTTCGCAGGGGGTTATCGGGGAGCTGTTTTTT. Protein: CASSSQGVIGELFF.